This T cell receptor (beta chain) was identified during a study of blood T cells in healthy people across ages. Study results and limitations: Measured against age, TCR beta diversity per million T cells decreased in a roughly linear manner.

The CDR3 consists of 14 residues. Germline lookup yields CDR1 DFQATT and CDR2 SNEGSKA (reference sequence). Trimming removed 4 bases from V and 10 bases from J; junction bases left unmatched: 13. Comments on this clonotype: Its antigen is still unknown.

PCR was performed a second time for about 6 to 12 cycles using a sample-barcoded 5' primer and a J-beta primer mix. One entry per CDR3 protein, called by TCRdb with MiXCR from the 5' RACE reads. The sample holds fewer than 2 million distinct CDR3 sequences, about two fifths seen once. The sequenced sample was blood. V usage is TRBV20-1 and J usage is TRBJ2-1; 7 bases fit TRBD1. The source is a human donor in good health. The CDR3 is CSATLGQVRPEQFF. The DNA for the CDR3 is TGCAGTGCTACCTTAGGACAGGTTCGACCGGAGCAGTTCTTC.